This record covers a single T cell receptor beta chain. The data are from a study of blood T cell repertoires in COVID-19. Turning to the study itself: The origin of the acute and convalescent COVID-19 samples was the United States, Italy and Spain.

Sequencing used immunoSEQ multiplex PCR; TCRdb keeps in-frame clones, though not all of them. The data hold a few hundred thousand clones, with 80% observed a single time. The sequenced material came from PBMCs or T cells enriched from blood (not recorded which). This TCR came from a woman aged 40 to 50 with acute COVID-19.

The CDR3 nucleotides are TGTGCCAGCAGCGTTACAGGGACGGTCACCGGGGAGCTGTTTTTT. It translates to CASSVTGTVTGELFF. V usage is TRBV7-3 and J usage is TRBJ2-2, with TRBD1 as a possible D gene (6 bases). Per germline, CDR1 SGHTA and CDR2 FQGTGA. The V end was cut by 5 bases, the J end by 4 bases, with 14 bases between. The CDR3 totals 15 residues.